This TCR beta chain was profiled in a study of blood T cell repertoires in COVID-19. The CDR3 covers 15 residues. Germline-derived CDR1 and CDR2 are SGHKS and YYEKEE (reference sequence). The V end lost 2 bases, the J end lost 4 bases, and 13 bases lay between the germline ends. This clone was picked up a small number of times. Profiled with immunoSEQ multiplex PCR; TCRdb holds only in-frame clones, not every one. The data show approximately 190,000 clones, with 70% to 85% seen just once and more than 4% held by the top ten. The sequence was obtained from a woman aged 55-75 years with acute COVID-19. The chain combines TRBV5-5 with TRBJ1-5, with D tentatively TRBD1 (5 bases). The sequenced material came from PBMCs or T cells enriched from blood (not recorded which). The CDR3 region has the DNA TGTGCCAGCAGCTTTATTGTGGGGGGAAATCAGCCCCAGCATTTT. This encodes CASSFIVGGNQPQHF.